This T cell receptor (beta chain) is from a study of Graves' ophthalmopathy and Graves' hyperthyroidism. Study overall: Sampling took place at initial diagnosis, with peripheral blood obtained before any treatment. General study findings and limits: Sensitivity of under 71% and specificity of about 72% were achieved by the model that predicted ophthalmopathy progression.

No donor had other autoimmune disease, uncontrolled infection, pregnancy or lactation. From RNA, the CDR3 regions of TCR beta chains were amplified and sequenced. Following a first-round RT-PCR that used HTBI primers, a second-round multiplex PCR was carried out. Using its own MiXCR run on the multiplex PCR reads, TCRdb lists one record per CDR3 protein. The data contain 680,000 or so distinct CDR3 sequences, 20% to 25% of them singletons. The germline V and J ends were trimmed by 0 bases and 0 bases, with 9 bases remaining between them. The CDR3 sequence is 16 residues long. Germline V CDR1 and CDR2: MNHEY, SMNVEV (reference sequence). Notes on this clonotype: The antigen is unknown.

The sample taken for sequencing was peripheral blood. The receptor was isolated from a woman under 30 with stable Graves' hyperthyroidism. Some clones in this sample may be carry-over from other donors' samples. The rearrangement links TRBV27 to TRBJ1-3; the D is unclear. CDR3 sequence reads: CASSLSGKSSGNTIYF. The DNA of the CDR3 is TGTGCCAGCAGTTTATCAGGGAAAAGCTCTGGAAACACCATATATTTT.